The TCR beta chain under discussion was sequenced for a study of PD-1 blockade in classical Hodgkin lymphoma. Every patient experienced relapse after autologous stem cell transplantation, and brentuximab vedotin exposure varied. Profiling relied on immunoSEQ multiplex PCR, and the TCRdb table lists in-frame clones only, not all of them. The table includes approximately 2,100 clones, more than 80% detected once. This CDR3 has 13 amino acids. The germline CDR1 and CDR2 sequences are SNHLY and FYNNEI. The J segment lost 5 bases and the V segment lost 6 bases, leaving 6 bases of the junction unmatched. The material was peripheral blood mononuclear cells (PBMCs), obtained at baseline. The clonotype originates from a human donor with classical Hodgkin lymphoma. The J gene is TRBJ1-1, the V gene TRBV2, with 7 bases matching TRBD1. The CDR3 DNA reads as TGTGCCAGCAGAGTTGACAGGGTTACTGAAGCTTTCTTT. Translated: CASRVDRVTEAFF. Drawing the rest from reference TRBV2 and TRBJ1-1, the complete variable domain is EPEVTQTPSHQVTQMGQEVILRCVPISNHLYFYWYRQILGQKVEFLVSFYNNEISEKSEIFDDQFSVERPDGSNFTLKIRSTKLEDSAMYFCASRVDRVTEAFFGQGTRLTVV.